This T cell receptor (beta chain) was sequenced in a study of T-cell reconstitution after alpha-beta-depleted transplantation in children. A library of TCRbeta sequences, prepared with unique molecular identifiers, was generated. Each CDR3 protein is one row after TCRdb ran MiXCR on the PCR reads. The table shows fewer than 250,000 distinct CDR3 sequences, with roughly 8.2% occurring only once. This clonotype was counted ten times or more. Its antigen is not identified. Study-level findings and limits: T-cell counts and diversity at one year post-transplant came mainly from newly produced T cells.

Sample: PBMCs, mostly from graft donor cells, taken 180 days after TCRalphabeta/CD19-depleted stem cell transplant. The clonotype originates from a male patient younger than 18 who had a stem cell transplant for acute lymphoblastic leukemia, so the T cells may come from the graft donor.

This CDR3 reads CASSFVSGGRWPQHF. For the CDR3, the DNA is TGTGCCAGCAGTTTTGTATCAGGGGGTAGGTGGCCCCAGCATTTT. The gene calls are TRBV28 and TRBJ1-5; 7 nucleotides line up with TRBD1. With V trimmed by 3 bases and J by 9 bases, 11 bases remained unmatched. Germline lookup yields CDR1 MDHEN and CDR2 SYDVKM. This CDR3 is 15 amino acids long.